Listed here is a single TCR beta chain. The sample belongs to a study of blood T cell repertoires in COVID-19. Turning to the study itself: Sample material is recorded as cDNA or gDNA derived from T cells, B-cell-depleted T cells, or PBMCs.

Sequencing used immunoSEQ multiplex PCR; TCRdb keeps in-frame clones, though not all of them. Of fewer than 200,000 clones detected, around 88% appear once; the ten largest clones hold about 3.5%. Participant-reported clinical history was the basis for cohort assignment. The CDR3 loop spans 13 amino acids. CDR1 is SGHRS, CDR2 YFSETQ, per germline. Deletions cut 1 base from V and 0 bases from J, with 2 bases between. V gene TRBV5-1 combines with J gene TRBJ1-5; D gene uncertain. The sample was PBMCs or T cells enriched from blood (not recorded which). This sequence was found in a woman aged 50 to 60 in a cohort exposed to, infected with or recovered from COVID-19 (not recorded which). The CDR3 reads CASSLYSNQPQHF. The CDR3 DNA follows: TGCGCCAGCAGCTTGTATAGCAATCAGCCCCAGCATTTT.